A selection of T cell receptor beta chains follows, all from one sample in a study of spatial heterogeneity in lung cancer. TCRdb itself ran the 5' RACE reads through MiXCR, one entry per CDR3 protein. This table holds under 20,000 distinct CDR3 sequences, about 9% found once. Source: PBMCs, taken at follow-up. The receptors here all came from a female donor with early-stage non-small cell lung cancer. Each CDR3 is given with its conserved first and last residue. D genes are given only for firm matches. The size entry is marked missing in some rows and otherwise reads once, few, many or a size class.

J | size | D | V | CDR3 | DNA
TRBJ2-5 | many | . | TRBV12-3/TRBV12-4 | CASSFDAGAQETQYF | TGTGCCAGCAGTTTCGATGCGGGGGCCCAAGAGACCCAGTACTTC
TRBJ2-3 | many | . | TRBV27 | CASTSPPFTDTQYF | TGTGCCAGCACCTCCCCCCCCTTCACAGATACGCAGTATTTT
TRBJ1-2 | few | . | TRBV12-3/TRBV12-4 | CASSATSPGNYGYTF | TGTGCCAGCAGCGCGACCTCCCCTGGGAACTATGGCTACACCTTC
TRBJ1-2 | . | . | TRBV28 | CASRDANYGYTF | TGTGCCAGCAGAGACGCTAACTATGGCTACACCTTC
TRBJ2-7 | few | TRBD1 | TRBV9 | CASSVGGTDHPYEQYF | TGTGCCAGCAGCGTAGGGGGGACAGACCACCCCTACGAGCAGTACTTC
TRBJ2-7 | many | . | TRBV11-2 | CASTVWGEYEQYF | TGTGCCAGCACCGTCTGGGGCGAGTACGAGCAGTACTTC
TRBJ1-1 | many | . | TRBV11-3 | CASSVDSNTEAFF | TGTGCCAGCAGCGTAGACAGCAACACTGAAGCTTTCTTT
TRBJ2-1 | many | . | TRBV28 | CASNPIAEISYNEQFF | TGTGCCAGCAACCCGATAGCGGAGATTTCCTACAATGAGCAGTTCTTC
TRBJ1-1 | many | . | TRBV3-1 | CASSQQGSTEVFF | TGTGCCAGCAGCCAACAGGGAAGCACTGAAGTTTTCTTT
TRBJ1-3 | many | . | TRBV1 | CTSSQLTADSGNTIYF | TGCACCAGCAGCCAACTGACTGCTGACTCTGGAAACACCATATATTTT
TRBJ1-4 | many | . | TRBV2 | CASSEFWSATNEKLFF | TGTGCCAGCAGTGAATTTTGGAGTGCAACTAATGAAAAACTGTTTTTT
TRBJ1-5 | many | . | TRBV15 | CATSRAPDSILNQPQHF | TGTGCCACCAGCAGGGCACCCGACAGTATATTAAATCAGCCCCAGCATTTT
TRBJ2-1 | many | . | TRBV29-1 | CSVGYEQFF | TGCAGCGTTGGTTATGAGCAGTTCTTC
TRBJ1-1 | many | . | TRBV5-6 | CASSSGQNTEAFF | TGTGCCAGCAGCTCCGGACAGAACACTGAAGCTTTCTTT
TRBJ2-1 | many | . | TRBV6-2/TRBV6-3 | CASSYFDNEQFF | TGTGCCAGCAGTTACTTCGACAATGAGCAGTTCTTC
TRBJ2-7 | many | . | TRBV19 | CASSPDTGTNSYEQYF | TGTGCCAGTAGCCCTGACACCGGGACAAACTCCTACGAGCAGTACTTC
TRBJ2-3 | . | TRBD2 | TRBV7-2 | CASSSALAGGTDTQYF | TGTGCCAGCAGCTCGGCACTAGCGGGGGGCACAGATACGCAGTATTTT
TRBJ2-1 | many | . | TRBV28 | CASSSGSTNEQFF | TGTGCCAGCAGTTCGGGGTCGACCAATGAGCAGTTCTTC
TRBJ2-1 | many | . | TRBV19 | CASKFDRASYNEQFF | TGTGCCAGTAAATTCGACAGAGCTTCCTACAATGAGCAGTTCTTC
TRBJ2-1 | many | TRBD2 | TRBV5-1 | CASSLPSGRAPAYNEQFF | TGCGCCAGCAGCTTACCTAGCGGGAGGGCCCCCGCCTACAATGAGCAGTTCTTC
TRBJ2-2 | few | TRBD1 | TRBV11-2 | CASSRTGQFTGELFF | TGTGCCAGCAGCCGTACGGGACAGTTCACCGGGGAGCTGTTTTTT
TRBJ2-3 | many | TRBD2 | TRBV3-1 | CASSPLAGASTDTQYF | TGTGCCAGCAGCCCCTTAGCGGGGGCGTCCACAGATACGCAGTATTTT
TRBJ1-4 | . | TRBD1 | TRBV18 | CASSPLGQYLFF | TGTGCCAGCTCACCACTGGGACAGTACCTGTTTTTT
TRBJ2-3 | many | TRBD1 | TRBV10-2 | CASILPTGGLDTQYF | TGCGCCAGCATCCTCCCGACAGGGGGCTTAGATACGCAGTATTTT
TRBJ1-3 | many | . | TRBV20-1 | CSAGPPGNVYGNTIYF | TGCAGTGCTGGGCCGCCCGGGAACGTTTATGGAAACACCATATATTTT
TRBJ1-1 | many | . | TRBV4-1 | CASSQPFSRGIEAFF | TGCGCCAGCAGCCAGCCCTTTAGTAGAGGGATTGAAGCTTTCTTT
TRBJ2-7 | many | . | TRBV7-9 | CASSSDRRYEQYF | TGTGCCAGCAGCTCCGATCGGAGGTACGAGCAGTACTTC
TRBJ1-2 | many | TRBD1 | TRBV28 | CASSAGTGAYGYTF | TGTGCCAGCAGTGCCGGGACAGGAGCCTATGGCTACACCTTC
TRBJ2-3 | . | TRBD2 | TRBV12-3/TRBV12-4 | CASSSISTSGGASDTQYF | TGTGCCAGCAGTTCGATTTCGACTAGCGGGGGGGCATCAGATACGCAGTATTTT
TRBJ2-3 | many | . | TRBV15 | CATSSLGLRTDTQYF | TGTGCCACCAGCAGCCTTGGGTTACGCACAGATACGCAGTATTTT
TRBJ1-1 | many | . | TRBV5-1 | CASSLIGNTEAFF | TGCGCCAGCAGCTTGATTGGGAACACTGAAGCTTTCTTT
TRBJ2-5 | many | . | TRBV19 | CASGTPRETQYF | TGTGCCAGTGGAACCCCGAGGGAGACCCAGTACTTC
TRBJ1-2 | many | . | TRBV4-3 | CASSQDRSSYGYTF | TGCGCCAGCAGCCAAGATAGGTCGTCCTATGGCTACACCTTC
TRBJ2-2 | many | . | TRBV7-2 | CATSRMSHGELFF | TGTGCCACAAGCCGAATGTCGCACGGGGAGCTGTTTTTT
TRBJ2-3 | many | TRBD2 | TRBV27 | CASHYSGTGSTDTQYF | TGTGCCAGCCACTACAGCGGGACGGGAAGCACAGATACGCAGTATTTT
TRBJ2-1 | many | TRBD1 | TRBV19 | CASRRSQGARVANNEQFF | TGTGCCAGTAGAAGGTCACAGGGGGCGCGCGTGGCGAACAATGAGCAGTTCTTC
TRBJ2-2 | few | . | TRBV12-3/TRBV12-4 | CASSLGTGTGELFF | TGTGCCAGCAGTTTAGGAACCGGCACCGGGGAGCTGTTTTTT
TRBJ2-3 | many | TRBD2 | TRBV5-8 | CASSFPGLGDDTQYF | TGTGCCAGCAGCTTTCCGGGACTAGGTGATGATACGCAGTATTTT
TRBJ2-7 | many | TRBD2 | TRBV6-1 | CASSGLAGGSTNEQYF | TGTGCCAGCAGTGGGCTAGCGGGAGGTTCGACTAACGAGCAGTACTTC
TRBJ2-3 | many | . | TRBV20-1 | CSAWSSDTQYF | TGCAGTGCTTGGAGTTCTGATACGCAGTATTTT
TRBJ2-2 | few | . | TRBV5-4 | CASSLARGRTGELFF | TGTGCCAGCAGCTTGGCCCGGGGGCGCACCGGGGAGCTGTTTTTT
TRBJ2-2 | many | . | TRBV20-1 | CSARRREELFF | TGCAGTGCTAGGAGGCGAGAGGAGCTGTTTTTT
TRBJ1-6 | many | . | TRBV14 | CASSGGSYYNSPLHF | TGTGCCAGCAGCGGAGGGTCATACTATAATTCACCCCTCCACTTT
TRBJ2-2 | many | . | TRBV5-1 | CASSLTGSVDTGELFF | TGCGCCAGCAGCTTAACAGGGTCGGTTGACACCGGGGAGCTGTTTTTT
TRBJ2-7 | few | . | TRBV28 | CASSSPTVGYEQYF | TGTGCCAGCAGTTCTCCTACGGTTGGTTACGAGCAGTACTTC
TRBJ2-1 | many | TRBD2 | TRBV3-1 | CASSQSPSGTYNEQFF | TGTGCCAGCAGCCAAAGTCCTAGCGGGACATACAATGAGCAGTTCTTC
TRBJ2-7 | medium-sized | TRBD2 | TRBV13 | CASSFFPGRAGYEQYF | TGTGCCAGCAGCTTCTTTCCCGGGAGGGCCGGCTACGAGCAGTACTTC
TRBJ1-2 | many | TRBD1 | TRBV25-1 | CASSPPGTGASYGYTF | TGTGCCAGCAGTCCCCCCGGGACAGGGGCAAGCTATGGCTACACCTTC
TRBJ1-1 | many | . | TRBV6-5 | CASSYLAGGTEAFF | TGTGCCAGCAGTTACCTGGCGGGGGGGACTGAAGCTTTCTTT
TRBJ2-1 | . | TRBD2 | TRBV29-1 | CSVQLAGGYNEQFF | TGCAGCGTCCAACTAGCGGGGGGATACAATGAGCAGTTCTTC
TRBJ2-5 | many | . | TRBV7-8 | CASSRAWGSQETQYF | TGTGCCAGCAGCCGGGCCTGGGGGAGCCAAGAGACCCAGTACTTC
TRBJ1-2 | many | TRBD1 | TRBV6-1 | CASRAPGGAHYGYTF | TGTGCCAGCAGGGCCCCAGGGGGCGCCCACTATGGCTACACCTTC
TRBJ2-1 | many | . | TRBV27 | CASSPTYNEQFF | TGTGCCAGCAGTCCCACCTACAATGAGCAGTTCTTC